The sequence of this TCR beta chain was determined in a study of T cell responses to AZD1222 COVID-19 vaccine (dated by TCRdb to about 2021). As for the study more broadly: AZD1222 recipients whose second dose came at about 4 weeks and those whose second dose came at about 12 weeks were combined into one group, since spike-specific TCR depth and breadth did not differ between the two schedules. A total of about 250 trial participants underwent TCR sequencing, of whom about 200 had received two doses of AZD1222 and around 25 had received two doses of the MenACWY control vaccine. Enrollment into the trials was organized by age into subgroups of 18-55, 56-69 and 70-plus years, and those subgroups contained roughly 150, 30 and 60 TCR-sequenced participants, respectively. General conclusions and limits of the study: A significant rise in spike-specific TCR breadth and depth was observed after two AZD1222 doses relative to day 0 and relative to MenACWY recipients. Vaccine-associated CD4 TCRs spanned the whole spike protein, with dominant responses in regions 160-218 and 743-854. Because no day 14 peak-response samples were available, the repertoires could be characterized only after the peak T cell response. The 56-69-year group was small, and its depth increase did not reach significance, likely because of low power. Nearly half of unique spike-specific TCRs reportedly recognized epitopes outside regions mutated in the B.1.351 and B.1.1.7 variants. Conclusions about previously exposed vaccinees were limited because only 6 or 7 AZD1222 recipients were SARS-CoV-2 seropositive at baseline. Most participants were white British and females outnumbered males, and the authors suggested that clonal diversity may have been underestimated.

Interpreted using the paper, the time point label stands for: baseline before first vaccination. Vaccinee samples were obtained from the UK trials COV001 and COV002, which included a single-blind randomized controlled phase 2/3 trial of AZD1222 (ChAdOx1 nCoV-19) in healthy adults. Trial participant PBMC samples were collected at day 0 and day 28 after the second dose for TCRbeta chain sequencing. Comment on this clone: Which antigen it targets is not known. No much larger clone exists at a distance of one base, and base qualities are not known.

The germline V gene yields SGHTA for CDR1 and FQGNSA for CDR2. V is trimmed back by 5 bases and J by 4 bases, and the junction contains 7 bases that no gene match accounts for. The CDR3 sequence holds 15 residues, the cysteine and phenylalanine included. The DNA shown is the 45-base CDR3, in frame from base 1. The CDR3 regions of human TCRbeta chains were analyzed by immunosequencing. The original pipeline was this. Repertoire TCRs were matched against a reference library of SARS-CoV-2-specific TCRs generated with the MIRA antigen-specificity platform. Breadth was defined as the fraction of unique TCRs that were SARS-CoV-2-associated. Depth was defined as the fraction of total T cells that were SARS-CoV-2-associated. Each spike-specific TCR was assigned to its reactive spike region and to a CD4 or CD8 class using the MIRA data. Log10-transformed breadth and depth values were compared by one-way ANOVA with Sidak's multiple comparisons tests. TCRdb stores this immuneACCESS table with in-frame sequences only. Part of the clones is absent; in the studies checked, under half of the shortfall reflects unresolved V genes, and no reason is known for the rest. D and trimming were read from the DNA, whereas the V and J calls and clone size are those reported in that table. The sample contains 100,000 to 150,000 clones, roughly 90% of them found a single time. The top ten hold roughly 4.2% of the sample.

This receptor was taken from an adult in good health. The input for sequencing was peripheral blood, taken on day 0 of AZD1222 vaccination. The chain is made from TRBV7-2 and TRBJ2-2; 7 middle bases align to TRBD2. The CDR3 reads CASSATGLITGELFF. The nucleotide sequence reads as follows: TGTGCCAGCAGCGCAACGGGACTAATCACCGGGGAGCTGTTTTTT.